This T cell receptor beta chain stems from a study of T cell responses to AZD1222 COVID-19 vaccine. Findings and caveats of the study: Two AZD1222 doses significantly raised spike-specific TCR breadth and depth over controls. Clonal diversity may have been underestimated, and the donors were mostly white British, with more females than males. Among vaccine-associated CD4 TCRs, coverage spanned spike, with dominance at 160-218 and 743-854. Just 6 or 7 AZD1222 recipients were seropositive at baseline.

Repertoires were generated with immunoSEQ multiplex PCR, while TCRdb's copy carries only in-frame clones and drops some. The repertoire has about 96,000 clones, roughly nine tenths of them found once; the top ten carry approximately 25%. This CDR3 is built from 12 residues. Germline V gene lookup returns CDR1 MNHEY and CDR2 SVGAGI. V was trimmed by 8 bases and J by 3 bases, leaving 7 bases between them. Concerning this clone: What it binds is not known.

The TCR originated in an adult in good health. This chain connects TRBV6-5 to TRBJ2-2; no reliable D call. This specimen was peripheral blood, taken on day 0 of AZD1222 vaccination. The CDR3 DNA follows: TGTGCCAGCGATAGCTACACCGGGGAGCTGTTTTTT. This gives the protein CASDSYTGELFF.